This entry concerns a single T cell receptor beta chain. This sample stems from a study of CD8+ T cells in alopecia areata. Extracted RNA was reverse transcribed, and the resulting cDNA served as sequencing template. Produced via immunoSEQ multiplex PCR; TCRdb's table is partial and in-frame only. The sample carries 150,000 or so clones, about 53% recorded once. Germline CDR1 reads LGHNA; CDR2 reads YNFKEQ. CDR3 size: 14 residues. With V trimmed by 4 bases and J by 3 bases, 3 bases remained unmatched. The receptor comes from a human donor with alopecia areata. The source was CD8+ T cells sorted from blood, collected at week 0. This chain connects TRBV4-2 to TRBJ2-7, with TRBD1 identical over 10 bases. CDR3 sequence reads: CASSPGTGDYEQYF. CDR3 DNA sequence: TGTGCCAGCAGCCCCGGGACAGGGGACTACGAGCAGTACTTC.